The rows below give T cell receptor beta chains drawn from one sample of a study of blood T cell repertoires in COVID-19. The table came from immunoSEQ multiplex PCR; TCRdb's copy has only in-frame clones and leaves some out. The sample contains 250,000 to 300,000 clones, over 85% of which appear only once. The sequenced sample was PBMCs or T cells enriched from blood (not recorded which). Receptors originate from a woman in her fifties or sixties who had recovered from COVID-19. The CDR3 runs from the conserved cysteine through the conserved F or W. A D gene is named only where the DNA matches it firmly. The size field is filled for only some rows; it gives once, few, many or a size class.

TGTGCCAGCAGCCAACCATACAGGGGTTCGAACACTGAAGCTTTCTTT	CASSQPYRGSNTEAFF	TRBV3-1/TRBV3-2	TRBJ1-1	.	TRBD1
TGTGCCAGCAGTACGACTAGCGCCCCCGGCACCGGGGAGCTGTTTTTT	CASSTTSAPGTGELFF	TRBV27	TRBJ2-2	once	TRBD2
TGTGCCACCAGTTCGAGAGACACTGAAGCTTTCTTT	CATSSRDTEAFF	TRBV24-1	TRBJ1-1	.	.
TGCGCCAGCAGCCTGGCACAGGGGGCCTATGGCTACACCTTC	CASSLAQGAYGYTF	TRBV5-1	TRBJ1-2	.	TRBD1
TGTGCTACTACTCGTGGGAGCCCGAACACCGGGGAGCTGTTTTTT	CATTRGSPNTGELFF	TRBV12-5	TRBJ2-2	few	.
TGTGCCAGCAGCCAAGAAGGTGGGGGCTTTTACGAGCAGTACTTC	CASSQEGGGFYEQYF	TRBV3-1/TRBV3-2	TRBJ2-7	.	.
TGTGCCAGCTCACCACCGGGCAGTGAGCAGTACTTC	CASSPPGSEQYF	TRBV18	TRBJ2-7	.	.
TGTGCCAGCAGCAATCAAGGTTACAGATACGAGCAGTACTTC	CASSNQGYRYEQYF	TRBV5-4	TRBJ2-7	.	.
TGTGCCAGTAGTGTTGGGACAGGGGGAGGCTATGGCTACACCTTC	CASSVGTGGGYGYTF	TRBV19	TRBJ1-2	.	TRBD1
TGTGCCAGCAGTTACTCGAATCCGGGGAGCACTGAAGCTTTCTTT	CASSYSNPGSTEAFF	TRBV6-5	TRBJ1-1	.	.
TGTGCCAGCAGTCAGGGGGGTCAGATGAACACTGAAGCTTTCTTT	CASSQGGQMNTEAFF	TRBV28	TRBJ1-1	.	TRBD1
TGTGCCAGCAGCGTAGCGCCGGGGAACACTGAAGCTTTCTTT	CASSVAPGNTEAFF	TRBV9	TRBJ1-1	.	.
TGTGCCAGCACCGAAAGAGGGCTCCCGATGGCTTTCTTT	CASTERGLPMAFF	TRBV6-5	TRBJ1-1	.	.
TGTGCCAGCCAGTTAGGCGGGACAGGAAGCTATGGCTACACCTTC	CASQLGGTGSYGYTF	TRBV19	TRBJ1-2	.	TRBD1
TGTGCCAGCGGCTCAAACAGGGAGAACTATGGCTACACCTTC	CASGSNRENYGYTF	TRBV9	TRBJ1-2	once	.
TGTGCCAGCAGCGCCCCGGGACACACAAATCCCATATCCTTTTTT	CASSAPGHTNPISFF	TRBV21-1	TRBJ1-5	.	.
TGTGCCAGCAGTGTGGAGGGTTGGAACTACGAGCAGTACTTC	CASSVEGWNYEQYF	TRBV2	TRBJ2-7	.	.
TGTGCCAGTGGTGGCAGGGGGATTGATGGCTACACCTTC	CASGGRGIDGYTF	TRBV9	TRBJ1-2	.	TRBD1
TGTGCCAGTAGTATAATAGCCGATGAGCAGTTCTTC	CASSIIADEQFF	TRBV19	TRBJ2-1	.	.
TGTGCCAGCAGCCAAGATGGCGGGTATCAGCCCCAGCATTTT	CASSQDGGYQPQHF	TRBV4-2	TRBJ1-5	.	.
TGTGCCAGCAGTGGGCCCTACGAGCAGTACTTC	CASSGPYEQYF	TRBV27	TRBJ2-7	.	.
TGTGCCAGCAGCCAGGGATTGGGGGGGGAAAAACTGTTTTTT	CASSQGLGGEKLFF	TRBV3-1/TRBV3-2	TRBJ1-4	.	.
TGTGCCAGCAGCAAAGAGAGGCAGGGGGCCGGCAATCAGCCCCAGCATTTT	CASSKERQGAGNQPQHF	TRBV21-1	TRBJ1-5	.	.
TGTGCCAGTAGTGATGGACAGGGAGTAAGAGAAAAACTGTTTTTT	CASSDGQGVREKLFF	TRBV19	TRBJ1-4	.	TRBD1
TGTGCCAGCAGTTTTACGGGGACTGAAGCTTTCTTT	CASSFTGTEAFF	TRBV6-5	TRBJ1-1	.	.
TGTGCCAGCAGCTTACTCGGAGCTGAAGCTTTCTTT	CASSLLGAEAFF	TRBV7-8	TRBJ1-1	.	.
TGTGCCAGCAGTGAACCGGGACTAGCGGGAGGGACCGGGGAGCTGTTTTTT	CASSEPGLAGGTGELFF	TRBV6-1	TRBJ2-2	.	TRBD2
TGCGCCAGTCAACGGACTAGCGGAACAGATACGCAGTATTTT	CASQRTSGTDTQYF	TRBV10-2	TRBJ2-3	.	TRBD2
TGCGCCAGCAGGGCCGGGACTAGCGGAGACACAGATACGCAGTATTTT	CASRAGTSGDTDTQYF	TRBV5-1	TRBJ2-3	.	TRBD2
TGCAGCGGATTCACTCCAGGGAACACCGGGGAGCTGTTTTTT	CSGFTPGNTGELFF	TRBV29-1	TRBJ2-2	.	.
TGTGCCAGCAGTTCCATAGGCCTAGCGGAGACCTACAATGAGCAGTTCTTC	CASSSIGLAETYNEQFF	TRBV28	TRBJ2-1	.	TRBD2
TGTGCCAGCAGCAATACAGGGGCGCGCCTCTTTAGCTCTGGGGCCAACGTCCTGACTTTC	CASSNTGARLFSSGANVLTF	TRBV21-1	TRBJ2-6	.	.
TGTGCCAGCAGCTTAGTGACACCCAACACCGGGGAGCTGTTTTTT	CASSLVTPNTGELFF	TRBV7-8	TRBJ2-2	.	.
TGTGCCAGCAGCACCGGGACAGGTACATCCCCGGATGGCTACACCTTC	CASSTGTGTSPDGYTF	TRBV7-8	TRBJ1-2	.	TRBD1
TGTGCCAGTAGTATAAAACAGGGGATTGAAGCTTTCTTT	CASSIKQGIEAFF	TRBV19	TRBJ1-1	.	TRBD1
TGTGCCAGCAGCGGATCCGGGACAGGGGGCCTCGAGCAGTACTTC	CASSGSGTGGLEQYF	TRBV9	TRBJ2-7	.	TRBD1
TGTGCCAGCAGCCCGACAGAAGATACGCAGTATTTT	CASSPTEDTQYF	TRBV6-6	TRBJ2-3	.	.
TGTGCCAGCAACCAGTACATGAACTATGGCTACACCTTC	CASNQYMNYGYTF	TRBV2	TRBJ1-2	.	.
TGCGCCAGCAGCTTGGTGGGACAGAACATATTCATGAACACTGAAGCTTTCTTT	CASSLVGQNIFMNTEAFF	TRBV5-1	TRBJ1-1	.	TRBD1
TGTGCCAGCAGTGCCCCGGGGGAGGCAAACTATACGCAGTATTTT	CASSAPGEANYTQYF	TRBV6-4	TRBJ2-3	.	.
TGTGCCTGGAGAGGGGGACAGAGCAATCAGCCCCAGCATTTT	CAWRGGQSNQPQHF	TRBV30	TRBJ1-5	.	TRBD1
TGTGCCAGCAGCCCGGGAATCGGGACCCAGTACTTC	CASSPGIGTQYF	TRBV5-5	TRBJ2-5	.	.
TGTGCCTTGACCGCGGGTCCCTCGGGCTACACCTTC	CALTAGPSGYTF	TRBV30	TRBJ1-2	.	.
TGCGCCAGCAGCTCCTCATTGGGGTGGGGCCCAAATGAGCAGTTCTTC	CASSSSLGWGPNEQFF	TRBV5-1	TRBJ2-1	.	.
TGCGCCAGCAGCCATGACACTAGCGGGGGACTTCCCTACGAGCAGTACTTC	CASSHDTSGGLPYEQYF	TRBV4-1	TRBJ2-7	.	TRBD2